This TCR beta chain is from a study of cytotoxic CD8 clonotypes in ibrutinib-treated CLL. Study information: Of the patients, under 13 were relapsed/refractory, 15 treatment-naive and 17 to 18 IGHV unmutated. Findings and limits, study-wide: Public clonotypes (which were uncommon) either contracted or remained stable on treatment.

This clone occurred a few times. Antigen specificity is unknown. Measured with immunoSEQ multiplex PCR; TCRdb has only the in-frame clones, and not every one. The sample lists approximately 9,200 clones, 60% to 80% occurring once. This CDR3 region has 11 residues. Trimming removed 3 bases from V and 4 bases from J, with 4 bases in between. Per germline, CDR1 ENHRY and CDR2 SYGVKD. This clonotype was sampled from a human donor with chronic lymphocytic leukemia. The specimen comprised PBMCs, sampled before ibrutinib treatment. The chain couples TRBV10-3 to TRBJ2-7; D is uncertain. The CDR3: CAISDAYEQYF. Written as DNA, the CDR3 is TGTGCCATCAGTGATGCGTACGAGCAGTACTTC.